Each of the 2 T cell receptor beta chains below was sequenced from the same sample in a study of shared clonotypes between healthy human individuals. Assay used: immunoSEQ multiplex PCR; TCRdb lists only in-frame clones, some missing. The sample consists of roughly 530,000 clones, 90% to 96% of them appearing once. Sample: naive CD4+ T cells sorted from blood. As for subset: CD45RA+ positively selected. Source of these receptors: a woman aged 25 to 39 in good health.

CDR3 amino acids: CASSLTGGAKEQYF. CDR3 nucleotides: TGCGCCAGCAGCCTCACAGGGGGCGCGAAGGAGCAGTACTTC. This chain joins TRBV4-1 and TRBJ2-7; 9 nucleotides align to TRBD1. Germline loops: CDR1 MGHRA, CDR2 YSYEKL. The CDR3 has 14 residues. The V segment lost 4 bases and the J segment 7 bases; nucleotides outside the gene matches: 8.

The chain uses TRBV5-4 and TRBJ2-2; perhaps TRBD1 as D (5 bases). Germline values: CDR1 SGHNT, CDR2 YYREEE (reference sequence). V was cut by 0 bases and J by 4 bases, with 10 bases left in between. This CDR3 is 15 amino acids long. CDR3 region: CASSLGGAGTGELFF. In DNA form, the CDR3 reads TGTGCCAGCAGCTTGGGTGGGGCCGGCACCGGGGAGCTGTTTTTT.